This entry describes one TCR beta chain. Its antigen is as yet unknown. Blood genomic DNA input for TRB amplification was roughly 230-550 ng. BIOMED2 TRB-A/B primer pools were used in multiplex TRB PCR. TCRdb fed the multiplex PCR reads into MiXCR, producing one record per CDR3 protein. Counted here are 15,000 to 20,000 distinct CDR3 sequences, roughly 32% occurring once; the ten biggest clones make up approximately 15%. Germline V lookup: CDR1 SEHNR, CDR2 FQNEAQ (reference sequence). J gave up 4 bases and V 1 base, and 10 bases lay outside the gene matches. The CDR3 spans 18 residues. The sample originates from a study of T and B cells in COVID-19 patients. Looking at the study overall: Peripheral blood came from COVID-19 patients with active infection or after recovery. Findings of the study overall: In COVID-19 patients, T cell receptor beta variable and joining gene use was reportedly strongly skewed. Highly clonal in active COVID-19, TRB repertoires exceeded healthy-donor diversity and richness at recovery.

The sequence was collected from a human donor with active COVID-19. This chain joins TRBV7-9 and TRBJ2-3, with 11 bases aligning to TRBD2. Sequencing was done on a sample of blood. Here the CDR3 DNA reads TGTGCCAGCAGCTTAGGACGGTATAGCGGGGGGGCCCCAGATACGCAGTATTTT. Its protein product is CASSLGRYSGGAPDTQYF. Based on the CDR3 plus reference TRBV7-9 and TRBJ2-3, the full variable domain is DTGVSQNPRHKITKRGQNVTFRCDPISEHNRLYWYRQTLGQGPEFLTYFQNEAQLEKSRLLSDRFSAERPKGSFSTLEIQRTEQGDSAMYLCASSLGRYSGGAPDTQYFGPGTRLTVL.